These T cell receptor beta chains were read from a single sample in a study of T-cell reconstitution after alpha-beta-depleted transplantation in children. TCRdb ran MiXCR on the PCR reads and lists one entry per CDR3 protein. In the table there are roughly 500,000 distinct CDR3 sequences, around a third of which are singletons. The specimen was PBMCs from the stem cell graft donor, collected from the stem cell graft. These receptors originate from a human donor who donated a stem cell graft to a child with aplastic anemia. CDR3s include the opening cysteine and the closing phenylalanine or tryptophan. D genes are given only for firm matches. Clone size appears in some rows only: once, few, many, or a class for an expanded clone.

abundance	j_gene	len	d_gene	v_gene	CDR3aa	CDR3nt
NA	TRBJ2-4	16	NA	TRBV3-1	CASSQRTLANGDIQYF	TGTGCCAGCAGCCAACGGACATTGGCTAACGGGGACATTCAGTACTTC
NA	TRBJ2-1	14	NA	TRBV27	CASSFDSLGYEQFF	TGTGCCAGCAGTTTCGACAGCCTGGGGTATGAGCAGTTCTTC
few	TRBJ2-3	19	TRBD2	TRBV4-3	CASSQVAGLAGGGADTQYF	TGCGCCAGCAGCCAAGTTGCGGGACTAGCGGGAGGTGGAGCAGATACGCAGTATTTT
NA	TRBJ1-2	15	NA	TRBV7-2	CASSLYQAVNYGYTF	TGTGCCAGCAGCTTATATCAGGCCGTCAACTATGGCTACACCTTC
few	TRBJ2-6	18	NA	TRBV6-1	CASTKTGGRASGANVLTF	TGTGCCAGCACTAAAACGGGGGGCAGGGCATCTGGGGCCAACGTCCTGACTTTC
few	TRBJ1-1	18	TRBD1	TRBV5-1	CASSLALGQGLRNTEAFF	TGCGCCAGCAGCTTGGCCCTGGGACAGGGTCTTAGGAACACTGAAGCTTTCTTT
NA	TRBJ2-1	14	TRBD1	TRBV15	CATSIGTGNNEQFF	TGTGCCACCAGCATAGGGACAGGGAACAATGAGCAGTTCTTC
NA	TRBJ1-2	14	NA	TRBV20-1	CSARESDGNYGYTF	TGCAGTGCTAGAGAGAGTGACGGGAACTATGGCTACACCTTC
NA	TRBJ2-1	18	TRBD2	TRBV11-1	CASSLGLAGGPLKNEQFF	TGTGCCAGCAGCTTAGGGCTAGCGGGAGGGCCCTTAAAGAATGAGCAGTTCTTC
few	TRBJ1-1	15	NA	TRBV20-1	CSPGEGGLVNTEAFF	TGCAGTCCGGGTGAAGGGGGGTTGGTTAACACTGAAGCTTTCTTT
NA	TRBJ1-1	15	NA	TRBV12-3/TRBV12-4	CASSLIAGAHTEAFF	TGTGCCAGCAGTTTAATCGCAGGGGCGCACACTGAAGCTTTCTTT
NA	TRBJ2-3	16	NA	TRBV5-1	CASSSHRDGSTDTQYF	TGCGCCAGCAGCTCGCACAGGGACGGTAGCACAGATACGCAGTATTTT
few	TRBJ1-6	14	TRBD1	TRBV20-1	CSARVGTGASPLHF	TGCAGTGCTAGAGTGGGGACAGGGGCTTCACCCCTCCACTTT
few	TRBJ2-5	16	TRBD2	TRBV5-1	CASSPRRTSGQETQYF	TGCGCCAGCAGCCCCCGTCGGACTAGCGGCCAAGAGACCCAGTACTTC
many	TRBJ1-2	14	NA	TRBV7-2	CASSLRWTNYGYTF	TGTGCCAGCAGCCTCCGGTGGACTAACTATGGCTACACCTTC
NA	TRBJ2-1	13	TRBD2	TRBV6-2/TRBV6-3	CASGIGREGEQFF	TGTGCCAGCGGGATCGGGCGGGAGGGTGAGCAGTTCTTC
many	TRBJ2-7	12	NA	TRBV12-3/TRBV12-4	CASSPDSVEQYF	TGTGCCAGCAGTCCTGATTCCGTCGAGCAGTACTTC
NA	TRBJ2-6	19	TRBD1	TRBV9	CASSHRDRGAVEGANVLTF	TGTGCCAGCAGCCACCGGGACAGGGGCGCCGTTGAAGGGGCCAACGTCCTGACTTTC
many	TRBJ2-1	15	NA	TRBV9	CASSVAISSYNEQFF	TGTGCCAGCAGCGTAGCTATAAGCTCCTACAATGAGCAGTTCTTC
few	TRBJ1-2	12	NA	TRBV12-3/TRBV12-4	CASSGPQGGYTF	TGTGCCAGCAGTGGCCCCCAGGGAGGCTACACCTTC
few	TRBJ1-4	14	NA	TRBV5-1	CASSLDTEDEKLFF	TGCGCCAGCAGCTTGGACACAGAAGATGAAAAACTGTTTTTT
NA	TRBJ2-1	13	NA	TRBV19	CASVNSEIHEQFF	TGTGCCAGTGTGAATTCGGAGATCCATGAGCAGTTCTTC
NA	TRBJ2-1	12	NA	TRBV20-1	CSARGPPNEQFF	TGCAGTGCTAGAGGCCCCCCCAATGAGCAGTTCTTC
NA	TRBJ2-4	16	NA	TRBV28	CASSPWGGTGQNIQYF	TGTGCCAGCAGCCCCTGGGGCGGAACGGGCCAAAACATTCAGTACTTC
NA	TRBJ2-3	15	NA	TRBV9	CASSVDQAGTDTQYF	TGTGCCAGCAGCGTAGATCAGGCCGGCACAGATACGCAGTATTTT
NA	TRBJ1-1	14	NA	TRBV9	CASSVVAVNTEAFF	TGTGCCAGCAGCGTAGTGGCGGTGAACACTGAAGCTTTCTTT
few	TRBJ2-1	14	TRBD2	TRBV5-1	CASSVTSGNNEQFF	TGCGCCAGCAGCGTCACTAGCGGTAACAATGAGCAGTTCTTC
NA	TRBJ2-3	15	TRBD2	TRBV12-3/TRBV12-4	CASSLIAGVTDTQYF	TGTGCCAGCAGTTTAATTGCGGGAGTCACAGATACGCAGTATTTT
NA	TRBJ2-1	14	NA	TRBV24-1	CATSGLSSYNEQFF	TGTGCCACCAGCGGGCTAAGCTCCTACAATGAGCAGTTCTTC
NA	TRBJ2-2	14	NA	TRBV30	CAWSVPQNTGELFF	TGTGCCTGGAGTGTTCCCCAAAACACCGGGGAGCTGTTTTTT
NA	TRBJ1-2	13	NA	TRBV5-6	CATRRGANYGYTF	TGTGCCACCCGAAGAGGGGCTAACTATGGCTACACCTTC
few	TRBJ2-1	17	TRBD2	TRBV4-2	CASSQGASGSSYNEQFF	TGTGCCAGCAGCCAAGGGGCTAGCGGGAGCTCCTACAATGAGCAGTTCTTC
few	TRBJ2-7	14	TRBD2	TRBV20-1	CSARASGRGYEQYF	TGCAGTGCTAGAGCGAGCGGGAGGGGATACGAGCAGTACTTC
few	TRBJ2-1	15	TRBD2	TRBV5-6	CASSQITGRVNEQFF	TGTGCCAGCAGCCAAATAACGGGGAGGGTCAATGAGCAGTTCTTC
NA	TRBJ2-3	14	NA	TRBV18	CASKLGSGTDTQYF	TGTGCCAGCAAGCTCGGGAGCGGGACAGATACGCAGTATTTT
NA	TRBJ2-1	13	TRBD2	TRBV28	CASWTSGSYEQFF	TGTGCCTCCTGGACTAGCGGGAGCTATGAGCAGTTCTTC
few	TRBJ2-2	17	TRBD1	TRBV12-5	CASGRDKGARYTGELFF	TGTGCTAGTGGTCGGGATAAGGGGGCGCGTTACACCGGGGAGCTGTTTTTT
few	TRBJ2-5	14	TRBD2	TRBV20-1	CSARDPSGQETQYF	TGCAGTGCTAGAGATCCTAGCGGACAAGAGACCCAGTACTTC
NA	TRBJ2-2	13	NA	TRBV7-9	CANDNTGSGELFF	TGTGCCAACGACAATACAGGGTCCGGGGAGCTGTTTTTT
NA	TRBJ1-4	16	TRBD1	TRBV12-3/TRBV12-4	CASSSRPGQGNEKLFF	TGTGCCAGCAGTTCTAGACCGGGACAGGGCAATGAAAAACTATTTTTT
few	TRBJ2-7	14	TRBD1	TRBV10-3	CATRDRTGFGEQYF	TGTGCCACCAGGGACCGGACAGGTTTTGGGGAGCAGTACTTC
many	TRBJ2-3	15	NA	TRBV5-1	CASSLDTGTTDTQYF	TGCGCCAGCAGCTTGGATACGGGGACCACAGATACGCAGTATTTT
NA	TRBJ2-3	16	NA	TRBV4-3	CASSQDPETRTDTQYF	TGCGCCAGCAGCCAAGACCCAGAGACCCGCACAGATACGCAGTATTTT
few	TRBJ2-2	16	TRBD2	TRBV6-5	CASSYRTSGRPRELFF	TGTGCCAGCAGTTACAGGACTAGCGGGAGGCCTCGGGAGCTGTTTTTT
NA	TRBJ2-3	14	NA	TRBV4-3	CASSPDLARDTQYF	TGCGCCAGCAGCCCGGATCTAGCGAGAGATACGCAGTATTTT
NA	TRBJ1-5	15	NA	TRBV10-2	CASDPQGLSNQPQHF	TGCGCCAGCGACCCACAGGGCTTGAGCAATCAGCCCCAGCATTTT
few	TRBJ1-2	13	TRBD1	TRBV12-3/TRBV12-4	CASTLLTGNGYTF	TGTGCCAGCACCCTCCTGACAGGGAACGGCTACACCTTC
NA	TRBJ2-3	16	TRBD1	TRBV5-4	CASSLAGTGSGDTQYF	TGTGCCAGCAGCTTGGCCGGGACAGGGAGTGGGGATACGCAGTATTTT
NA	TRBJ1-1	12	NA	TRBV7-6	CASSYPGGEAFF	TGTGCCAGCAGCTACCCTGGTGGTGAAGCTTTCTTT
NA	TRBJ1-3	12	NA	TRBV20-1	CSAVLPPGTIYF	TGCAGTGCTGTACTGCCCCCAGGCACCATATATTTT
few	TRBJ1-1	15	NA	TRBV7-2	CASSLSGLRNTEAFF	TGTGCCAGCAGCTTATCGGGTTTGAGGAACACTGAAGCTTTCTTT